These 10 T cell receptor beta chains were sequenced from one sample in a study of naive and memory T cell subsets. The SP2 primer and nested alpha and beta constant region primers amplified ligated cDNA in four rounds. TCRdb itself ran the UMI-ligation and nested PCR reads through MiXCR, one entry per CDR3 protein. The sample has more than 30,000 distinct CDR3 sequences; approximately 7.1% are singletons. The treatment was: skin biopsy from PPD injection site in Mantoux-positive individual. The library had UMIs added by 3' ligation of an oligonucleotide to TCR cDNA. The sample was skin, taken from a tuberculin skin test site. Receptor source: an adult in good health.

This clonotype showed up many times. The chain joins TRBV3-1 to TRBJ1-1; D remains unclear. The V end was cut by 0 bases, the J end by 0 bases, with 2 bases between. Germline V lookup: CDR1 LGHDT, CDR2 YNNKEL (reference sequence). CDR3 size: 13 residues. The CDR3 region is CASSQEVNTEAFF. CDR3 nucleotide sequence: TGTGCCAGCAGCCAAGAGGTGAACACTGAAGCTTTCTTT.

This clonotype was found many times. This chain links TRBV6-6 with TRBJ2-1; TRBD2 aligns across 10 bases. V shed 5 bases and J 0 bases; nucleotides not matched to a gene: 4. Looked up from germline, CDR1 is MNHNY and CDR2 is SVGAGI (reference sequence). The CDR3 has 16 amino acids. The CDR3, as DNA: TGTGCCAGCAGTACAACTAGCGGGGCCTCCTACAATGAGCAGTTCTTC. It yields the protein CASSTTSGASYNEQFF.

The CDR3 nucleotides are TGTGCCATCAGTGCCGGACAGGGTGGCTACGAGCAGTACTTC. Its translation is CAISAGQGGYEQYF. The rearrangement uses TRBV10-3 and TRBJ2-7; 8 bases match TRBD1. From germline, CDR1 is ENHRY and CDR2 SYGVKD. The CDR3 covers 14 residues. V was pared by 4 bases and J by 3 bases, with 5 bases of the junction left unmatched.

The CDR3: CAISESSLGQGAQPQHF. The CDR3 DNA reads as TGTGCCATCAGTGAGTCAAGTTTGGGACAGGGGGCTCAGCCCCAGCATTTT. The chain couples TRBV10-3 to TRBJ1-5; 12 positions match TRBD1. Per the germline V gene, CDR1 is ENHRY and CDR2 is SYGVKD. The CDR3 covers 17 residues. J lost 6 bases, V lost 0 bases, and 6 bases had no gene match.

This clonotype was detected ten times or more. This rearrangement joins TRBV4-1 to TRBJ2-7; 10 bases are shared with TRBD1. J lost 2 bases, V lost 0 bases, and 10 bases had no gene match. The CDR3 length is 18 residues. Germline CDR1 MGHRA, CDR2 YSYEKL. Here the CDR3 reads CASSQDFIGTGAAYEQYF. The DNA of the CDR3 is TGCGCCAGCAGCCAAGATTTCATCGGGACAGGGGCCGCCTACGAGCAGTACTTC.

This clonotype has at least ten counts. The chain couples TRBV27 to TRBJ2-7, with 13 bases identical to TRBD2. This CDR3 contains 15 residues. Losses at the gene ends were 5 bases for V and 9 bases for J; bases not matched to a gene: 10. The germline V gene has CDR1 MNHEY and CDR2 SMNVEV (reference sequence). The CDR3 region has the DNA TGTGCCAGCAGTCCGGGGAGACTAGCGGGGGGAGGGCAGTACTTC. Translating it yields CASSPGRLAGGGQYF.

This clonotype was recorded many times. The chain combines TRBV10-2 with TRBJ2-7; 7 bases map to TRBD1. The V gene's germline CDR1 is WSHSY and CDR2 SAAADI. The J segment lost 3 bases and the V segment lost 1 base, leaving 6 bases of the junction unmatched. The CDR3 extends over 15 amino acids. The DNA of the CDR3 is TGCGCCAGCAGTGAGTTCGGGACAGAGGACTACGAGCAGTACTTC. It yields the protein CASSEFGTEDYEQYF.

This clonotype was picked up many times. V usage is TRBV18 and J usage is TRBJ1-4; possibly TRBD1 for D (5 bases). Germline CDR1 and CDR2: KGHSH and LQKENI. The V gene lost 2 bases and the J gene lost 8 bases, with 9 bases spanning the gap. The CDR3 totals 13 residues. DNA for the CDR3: TGTGCCAGCTCACCAGGGGCCGGAGAAAAACTGTTTTTT. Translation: CASSPGAGEKLFF.

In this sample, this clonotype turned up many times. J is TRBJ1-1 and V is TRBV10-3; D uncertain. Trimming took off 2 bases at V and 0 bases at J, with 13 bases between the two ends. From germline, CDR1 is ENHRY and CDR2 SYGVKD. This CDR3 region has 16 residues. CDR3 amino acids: CAISEQDGTLNTEAFF. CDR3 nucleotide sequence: TGTGCCATCAGTGAGCAGGACGGAACCTTGAACACTGAAGCTTTCTTT.

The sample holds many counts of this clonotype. CDR3: CASSRQGTTNEKLFF. The CDR3, as DNA: TGCGCCAGCAGCAGACAGGGTACAACTAATGAAAAACTGTTTTTT. The chain couples TRBV5-1 to TRBJ1-4; 7 bases match TRBD1. The CDR3 has 15 amino acids. The germline CDR1 and CDR2 sequences are SGHRS and YFSETQ. J gave up 0 bases and V 4 bases, and 3 bases lay outside the gene matches.